This T cell receptor beta chain was recovered during a study of cytomegalovirus exposure and HLA in healthy donors. Concerning this clone: Its specificity is not known.

CDR3 length: 16 residues. Germline V lookup: CDR1 ENHRY, CDR2 SYGVKD. Trimming left V 2 bases short and J 3 bases short, with 11 bases between. The PCR employed 60 Vbeta primers together with 13 Jbeta primers. The data were produced by immunoSEQ multiplex PCR, yet TCRdb's version contains in-frame clones alone and is incomplete. The data contain about 67,000 clones, roughly 78% of them seen just once; the ten biggest clones take up approximately 9.8%. Study results and caveats: In a later analysis, HLA-associated beta chains showed higher expansion and lower generation probabilities than comparable chains.

The chain couples TRBV10-3 to TRBJ1-6, with D maybe TRBD1 (6 bases). This receptor was identified in a man between 40 and 49 years old in good health and CMV-seronegative. Sequenced sample: PBMCs. CDR3 sequence reads: CAISERTADYNSPLHF. The CDR3 DNA reads TGTGCCATCAGTGAGCGGACAGCAGACTATAATTCACCCCTCCACTTT.